This T cell receptor (beta chain) was sequenced for a study of T cells in Graves' hyperthyroidism and ophthalmopathy. This clonotype turned up a few times. Germline CDR1 is LGHNA and CDR2 is YSLEER. Trimming removed 3 bases from V and 3 bases from J; junction bases left unmatched: 4. The CDR3 runs to 15 residues. Authors of the study amplified TCR beta CDR3 regions from RNA transcripts. HTBI primers were the set used in a first-round RT-PCR of the TCR CDR3. Via MiXCR, TCRdb re-called the multiplex PCR reads, giving one row per CDR3 protein. The sample lists 250,000 to 300,000 distinct CDR3 sequences, less than 15% seen once, with roughly 8.5% in the top ten.

The sequenced sample was blood. The receptor's source is a woman in her thirties with Graves' hyperthyroidism that later progressed to Graves' ophthalmopathy. The chain combines TRBV4-3 with TRBJ2-1; TRBD2 matches 8 bases. The CDR3 coding sequence is TGCGCCAGCAGCCACGGTAGCGGGGACTACAATGAGCAGTTCTTC. This encodes CASSHGSGDYNEQFF.